Listed below are T cell receptor beta chains from one sample, sequenced in a study of shared T cell receptors in the human thymus. Repertoires were generated with immunoSEQ multiplex PCR, while TCRdb's copy carries only in-frame clones and drops some. The data show 450,000 to 650,000 clones, approximately 78% seen once. The same data also contributed to another study, on human thymus T cells.

Sequencing was done on a sample of thymocytes. Source of these receptors: a boy in the first two years of life with a congenital heart defect. Both conserved end residues are part of each CDR3. D genes are given only for firm matches. Clone size appears in some rows only: once, few, many, or a class for an expanded clone.

j_gene	d_gene	v_gene	abundance	CDR3aa	CDR3nt
TRBJ2-7	TRBD2	TRBV7-9	.	CASSLKREGYEQYF	TGTGCCAGCAGCTTAAAGCGGGAGGGGTACGAGCAGTACTTC
TRBJ2-7	.	TRBV25-1	few	CATRTGSPSYEQYF	TGTGCCACCCGAACCGGGAGCCCTAGCTACGAGCAGTACTTC
TRBJ2-1	.	TRBV14	.	CASSQVRGPAVNEQFF	TGTGCCAGCAGCCAAGTGCGCGGCCCCGCGGTAAATGAGCAGTTCTTC
TRBJ2-7	TRBD2	TRBV27	.	CASSLTSGRANYEQYF	TGTGCCAGCAGTCTGACTAGCGGGAGGGCCAACTACGAGCAGTACTTC
TRBJ2-7	TRBD2	TRBV19	.	CASSGLGREGQGEQYF	TGTGCCAGTAGTGGATTAGGGCGGGAGGGCCAAGGGGAGCAGTACTTC
TRBJ1-3	.	TRBV19	.	CASSAYREFKENTIYF	TGTGCCAGTAGTGCCTACAGGGAGTTCAAGGAAAACACCATATATTTT
TRBJ1-5	.	TRBV6-5	.	CASSYGGNNQPQHF	TGTGCCAGCAGTTACGGGGGGAACAATCAGCCCCAGCATTTT
TRBJ2-7	.	TRBV4-3	.	CASSQEEGGQPYEQYF	TGCGCCAGCAGCCAAGAAGAGGGGGGACAGCCCTACGAGCAGTACTTC
TRBJ2-4	TRBD1	TRBV7-9	.	CASSLGQGAKKNIQYF	TGTGCCAGCAGCTTAGGACAGGGGGCGAAAAAAAACATTCAGTACTTC
TRBJ1-4	TRBD1	TRBV28	.	CASRSPDRGNEKLFF	TGTGCCAGCAGGTCCCCGGACAGGGGAAATGAAAAACTGTTTTTT
TRBJ2-7	.	TRBV4-3	.	CASSQEGKRAYEQYF	TGCGCCAGCAGCCAGGAGGGTAAAAGGGCTTACGAGCAGTACTTC
TRBJ2-7	.	TRBV30	.	CAWSGSGQVSYEQYF	TGTGCCTGGAGTGGGTCAGGGCAGGTCTCCTACGAGCAGTACTTC
TRBJ2-1	TRBD2	TRBV11-3	few	CASSARLAGGPAEQFF	TGTGCCAGCAGCGCGAGACTAGCGGGAGGGCCCGCTGAGCAGTTCTTC
TRBJ2-5	TRBD2	TRBV5-1	few	CASSLRLAGGETQYF	TGCGCCAGCAGCTTGCGACTAGCGGGAGGAGAGACCCAGTACTTC
TRBJ1-2	.	TRBV9	.	CASSPRDPVGAYGYTF	TGTGCCAGCAGCCCTCGAGACCCCGTGGGGGCCTATGGCTACACCTTC
TRBJ2-3	.	TRBV6-5	.	CASSQSHPSTDTQYF	TGTGCCAGCAGTCAGTCCCACCCTAGCACAGATACGCAGTATTTT
TRBJ1-1	TRBD1	TRBV28	.	CASATGGSNTEAFF	TGTGCCAGCGCTACAGGGGGTTCGAACACTGAAGCTTTCTTT
TRBJ2-5	TRBD1	TRBV6-1	once	CASSEIVRTGEETQYF	TGTGCCAGCAGTGAAATCGTACGGACAGGGGAAGAGACCCAGTACTTC
TRBJ2-7	TRBD2	TRBV4-3	.	CASSRLGEAGDTVEQYF	TGCGCCAGCAGCCGCCTAGGGGAAGCGGGAGATACGGTCGAGCAGTACTTC
TRBJ2-6	.	TRBV23-1	.	CASSQRWGRTALSGANVLTF	TGCGCCAGCAGCCAGCGCTGGGGCAGGACAGCCCTCTCTGGGGCCAACGTCCTGACTTTC
TRBJ2-1	TRBD2	TRBV5-1	.	CASSLLREGGNEQFF	TGCGCCAGCAGCTTGTTGCGGGAGGGGGGCAATGAGCAGTTCTTC
TRBJ2-5	.	TRBV7-9	.	CASSLVGKYQETQYF	TGTGCCAGCAGCTTAGTCGGGAAGTACCAAGAGACCCAGTACTTC
TRBJ2-7	TRBD2	TRBV7-2	.	CASSLGLAGPYEQYF	TGTGCCAGCAGCCTTGGACTAGCGGGACCTTACGAGCAGTACTTC
TRBJ2-2	.	TRBV27	.	CASSFHRNTGELFF	TGTGCCAGCAGTTTTCACAGGAACACCGGGGAGCTGTTTTTT
TRBJ2-1	TRBD1	TRBV7-3	.	CASSSLNRDRAYNEQFF	TGTGCCAGCAGCTCCCTTAACCGGGACAGGGCCTACAATGAGCAGTTCTTC
TRBJ2-7	.	TRBV18	once	CASSQRLKEEQYF	TGTGCCAGCTCACAACGACTTAAAGAGGAGCAGTACTTC
TRBJ2-7	TRBD2	TRBV30	.	CAWSVLGSGPTYEQYF	TGTGCCTGGAGTGTACTGGGTAGCGGGCCTACCTACGAGCAGTACTTC
TRBJ1-2	TRBD1	TRBV15	.	CATSRWDRDHGYTF	TGTGCCACCAGCAGATGGGACAGGGATCATGGCTACACCTTC
TRBJ2-1	TRBD1	TRBV14	.	CASSPQGQGARKRTDEQFF	TGTGCCAGCAGCCCCCAGGGACAGGGGGCGCGGAAGCGGACCGATGAGCAGTTCTTC
TRBJ2-7	TRBD1	TRBV7-8	.	CASRYRGAHEQYF	TGTGCCAGCAGGTACAGGGGAGCCCACGAGCAGTACTTC
TRBJ1-2	.	TRBV6-1	.	CASSETGDYGYTF	TGTGCCAGCAGTGAAACAGGCGACTATGGCTACACCTTC
TRBJ2-3	.	TRBV5-1	.	CASSLARPQWADTQYF	TGCGCCAGCAGCTTGGCCCGGCCCCAGTGGGCGGATACGCAGTATTTT
TRBJ1-5	TRBD1	TRBV28	.	CASRGNRGSNQPQHF	TGTGCCAGCAGAGGAAACAGGGGTAGCAATCAGCCCCAGCATTTT
TRBJ2-7	.	TRBV30	.	CAWSPPPGHLSYEQYF	TGTGCCTGGAGTCCCCCCCCGGGACATCTCTCCTACGAGCAGTACTTC
TRBJ2-7	.	TRBV5-4	.	CASSLSLGREGIYEQYF	TGTGCCAGCAGCTTGTCGTTGGGTCGCGAGGGAATCTACGAGCAGTACTTC
TRBJ2-1	.	TRBV6-1	.	CASRPRGASYNEQFF	TGTGCCAGCAGGCCCCGGGGGGCCTCCTACAATGAGCAGTTCTTC
TRBJ1-4	TRBD1	TRBV19	.	CASSIEKGQDEKLFF	TGTGCCAGTAGTATAGAAAAAGGACAGGATGAAAAACTGTTTTTT
TRBJ2-7	.	TRBV4-3	.	CASSHRDTSYEQYF	TGCGCCAGCAGCCACCGGGACACCTCCTACGAGCAGTACTTC
TRBJ2-7	TRBD1	TRBV5-1	.	CASSFDCRQGSHEQYF	TGCGCCAGCAGTTTTGATTGCAGACAGGGGAGCCACGAGCAGTACTTC
TRBJ1-2	.	TRBV5-6	.	CASSVRPTYGYTF	TGTGCCAGCAGCGTCAGGCCTACGTATGGCTACACCTTC
TRBJ2-3	.	TRBV5-1	.	CASSLTNTDTQYF	TGCGCCAGCAGCTTGACTAACACAGATACGCAGTATTTT
TRBJ1-5	.	TRBV25-1	.	CASRSGEGNQPQHF	TGTGCCAGCAGATCGGGGGAGGGGAATCAGCCCCAGCATTTT
TRBJ2-1	TRBD2	TRBV15	.	CATSRDGLAGSSSSYNEQFF	TGTGCCACCAGCAGAGATGGACTAGCGGGTTCCTCAAGCTCCTACAATGAGCAGTTCTTC
TRBJ1-1	.	TRBV20-1	once	CSASHEAFF	TGCAGTGCTAGTCATGAAGCTTTCTTT
TRBJ2-1	TRBD1	TRBV18	.	CASSPRYTRGHSYNEQFF	TGTGCCAGCTCACCACGTTATACCAGGGGGCACTCCTACAATGAGCAGTTCTTC
TRBJ2-7	.	TRBV27	.	CASSFVGSHEQYF	TGTGCCAGCAGTTTCGTGGGGAGCCACGAGCAGTACTTC
TRBJ1-1	.	TRBV6-6	.	CASSYPPTGMNTEAFF	TGTGCCAGCAGTTACCCCCCCACAGGGATGAACACTGAAGCTTTCTTT